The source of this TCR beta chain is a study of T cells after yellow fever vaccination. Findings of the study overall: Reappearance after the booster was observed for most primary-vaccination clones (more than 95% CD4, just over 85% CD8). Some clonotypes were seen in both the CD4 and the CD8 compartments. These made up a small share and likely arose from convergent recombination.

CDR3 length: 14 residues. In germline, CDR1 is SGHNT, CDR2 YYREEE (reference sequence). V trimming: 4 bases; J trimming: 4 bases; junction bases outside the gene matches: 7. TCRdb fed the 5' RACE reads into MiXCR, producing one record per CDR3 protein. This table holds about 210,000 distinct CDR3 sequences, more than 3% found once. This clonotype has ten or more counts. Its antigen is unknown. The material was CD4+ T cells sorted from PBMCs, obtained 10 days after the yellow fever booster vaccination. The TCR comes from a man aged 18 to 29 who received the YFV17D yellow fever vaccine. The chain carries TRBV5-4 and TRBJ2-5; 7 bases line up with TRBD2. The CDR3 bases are TGTGCCAGCAGCCCCGCGGGGGTGGGAGAGACCCAGTACTTC. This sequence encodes CASSPAGVGETQYF.